The rows below give T cell receptor beta chains drawn from one sample of a study of identical twins. MiXCR, run by TCRdb on the 5' RACE reads, gives a single entry per CDR3 protein. This sample has nearly 900,000 distinct CDR3 sequences, with about 12% found just once. Another study also made use of these data, one on yellow fever vaccine responses in identical twins.

Sequenced input: PBMCs. Receptors were obtained from a young woman in good health. Both conserved end residues are part of each CDR3.

>TRBJ2-5|TRBV7-3
CASSTSQDQETQYF
>TRBJ2-1|TRBV5-1
CASSLAWESSSYNEQFF
>TRBJ1-1|TRBV11-2
CASSLVIGNTEAFF
>TRBJ2-7|TRBV7-9
CASSFGFGYEQYF
>TRBJ1-1|TRBV6-6
CASSYSTGTGLFF
>TRBJ2-7|TRBV6-4
CAISLSQPWQSGSYEQYF
>TRBJ2-3|TRBV3-1
CASSRLLGTDTQYF
>TRBJ1-6|TRBV4-1
CASRIDSSGLRQAGYSPLHF
>TRBJ1-6|TRBV5-8
CASSLKGYDSPLHF
>TRBJ1-2|TRBV6-5
CASSYQGPNYGYTF
>TRBJ2-7|TRBV10-3
CAISELGGVAEPYEQYF
>TRBJ1-1|TRBV4-1
CASSRPTRGSEAFF
>TRBJ2-1|TRBV12-3/TRBV12-4
CASSQTSGYNEQFF
>TRBJ1-4|TRBV7-9
CASSLGQGASEKLFF
>TRBJ2-3|TRBV6-1
CASSPPLAGVDTQYF
>TRBJ2-2|TRBV2
CASTTWDRGTGELFF
>TRBJ2-5|TRBV10-2
CASSERVKLSAGRETQYF
>TRBJ2-1|TRBV7-8
CASSLAVAGLSSYNEQFF
>TRBJ2-2|TRBV3-1
CASSQKGWGELFF
>TRBJ2-5|TRBV4-1
CASSLRVYQETQYF
>TRBJ2-3|TRBV25-1
CASRTGTSGTDTQYF
>TRBJ1-6|TRBV10-3
CAISDYNSPLHF
>TRBJ2-3|TRBV6-1
CASSEEVRATDTQYF
>TRBJ2-2|TRBV7-8
CASSLPGAGGTGELFF
>TRBJ2-1|TRBV20-1
CSASGALHNEQFF
>TRBJ2-3|TRBV10-2
CASSEVTSVTDTQYF
>TRBJ2-5|TRBV5-1
CASSYGTEYQETQYF
>TRBJ2-1|TRBV14
CASSFRTSSIHNEQFF
>TRBJ2-1|TRBV9
CASSDPWDEQFF
>TRBJ2-3|TRBV24-1
CATSFARGSTDTQYF
>TRBJ1-1|TRBV28
CASKWGNTEAFF
>TRBJ1-1|TRBV7-9
CASSAVRLNTEAFF
>TRBJ2-1|TRBV15
CATSSRQLDGDYHYNEQFF
>TRBJ2-3|TRBV7-8
CASSAGTVTSTDTQYF
>TRBJ2-2|TRBV20-1
CSAPGLAGGRNTGELFF
>TRBJ2-3|TRBV5-1
CASRKDAGGSMTDTQYF
>TRBJ2-5|TRBV13
CASSLGFEAGPRETQYF
>TRBJ2-1|TRBV29-1
CSVRDRAVVVGNEQFF
>TRBJ2-3|TRBV12-3/TRBV12-4
CASSLSGGLDTQYF
>TRBJ1-6|TRBV15
CATSRDANYNSPLHF
>TRBJ2-2|TRBV7-9
CASSQQTGGGGELFF
>TRBJ2-3|TRBV6-1
CASKGLWGSTDTQYF
>TRBJ2-1|TRBV12-3/TRBV12-4
CASSPFPHNEQFF
>TRBJ2-2|TRBV7-8
CASSLETIGTAGGTGELFF
>TRBJ1-2|TRBV20-1
CSAGDRGYYGYTF
>TRBJ2-5|TRBV19
CASSLRDSSQETQYF
>TRBJ2-5|TRBV7-6
CASSLVRRGGPRQETQYF
>TRBJ2-2|TRBV3-1
CASSQEAGAPGELFF
>TRBJ2-5|TRBV7-6
CASSLPPAGTETQYF
>TRBJ2-5|TRBV10-2
CASSEIAGGGGETQYF
>TRBJ2-3|TRBV7-9
CASSLGQTEPITDTQYF
>TRBJ2-2|TRBV11-2
CASRRPGQGRTGELFF
>TRBJ2-7|TRBV29-1
CSVDGGWTGGSYEQYF